The 32 T cell receptor beta chains below all came from one sample that was sequenced in a study of regulatory T cells in long-lasting Graves disease. Both iRepertoire HTBI primers and Arm-PCR of CDR3 regions were used to build the TCR beta libraries. TCRdb used MiXCR to reprocess the multiplex PCR reads, holding one entry per CDR3 protein. This table holds over 250,000 distinct CDR3 sequences, around 21% found once. Time point of the sample: persistent/refractory GD, antithyroid drugs over 5 years with positive TRAb. Preparation of the TCR library used RNA extracted from PBMCs. Sequenced here: peripheral blood mononuclear cells (PBMCs), sampled when the disease was refractory, from a patient treated with antithyroid drugs. The source is a female donor with Graves disease.

Ten or more counts support this clonotype. The chain uses TRBV5-1 and TRBJ1-1; possibly TRBD1 for D (6 bases). The germline V gene encodes CDR1 SGHRS and CDR2 YFSETQ. Trimming removed 1 base at V and 5 bases at J, with 15 bases between. The CDR3 is 15 residues long. This CDR3 reads CASSLTQGRWTEAFF. CDR3 coding DNA: TGCGCCAGCAGCTTGACCCAGGGGCGATGGACTGAAGCTTTCTTT.

The sample holds many counts of this clonotype. This rearrangement joins TRBV7-2 to TRBJ1-5; D call uncertain. Trimming left V 3 bases short and J 3 bases short, with 9 bases between. Germline V gives CDR1 SGHTA, CDR2 FQGNSA. This CDR3 is built from 14 residues. CDR3 DNA sequence: TGTGCCAGCAGCTTGATGGGAAACAATCAGCCCCAGCATTTT. Protein sequence: CASSLMGNNQPQHF.

The V gene is TRBV29-1, the J gene TRBJ1-1; 7 bases map to TRBD1. The V gene's germline CDR1 is SQVTM and CDR2 ANQGSEA. Losses at the gene ends were 7 bases for V and 4 bases for J; bases not matched to a gene: 6. This CDR3 contains 12 residues. The CDR3 loop is CSARQGATEAFF. CDR3 nucleotides: TGCAGCGCTCGACAGGGAGCCACTGAAGCTTTCTTT.

The gene calls are TRBV20-1 and TRBJ1-6, with D unresolved. The V and J ends lost 3 bases and 7 bases respectively, with 13 bases between them. The CDR3 extends over 14 amino acids. Germline V gene lookup returns CDR1 DFQATT and CDR2 SNEGSKA (reference sequence). CDR3 loop: CSASRRTLNSPLHF. The CDR3 DNA reads as TGCAGTGCTAGTCGACGGACTTTGAATTCACCCCTCCACTTT.

In its sample, this clonotype was seen many times. This rearrangement joins TRBV6-1 to TRBJ2-7; D remains ambiguous. Germline V gene sequence: CDR1 MNHNS, CDR2 SASEGT. The CDR3 is 13 residues long. V was shortened by 0 bases and J by 1 base, with 4 bases between the two germline ends. Here the CDR3 DNA reads TGTGCCAGCAGTGAAGCACGGTCCTACGAGCAGTACTTC. It encodes CASSEARSYEQYF.

As to this clonotype: At one end, the junction sequence differs from germline, possibly due to a read error. This chain joins TRBV4-1 and TRBJ2-7; D perhaps matches TRBD2 (5 bases). The V gene's germline CDR1 is MGHRA and CDR2 YSYEKL. This CDR3 is 14 amino acids long. CDR3 nucleotide sequence: TGCGCCAGCAGCCAAAGTTCGAGGGCGCTTGAGCAGTGCTTC. This encodes CASSQSSRALEQCF.

The table lists this clonotype with a few counts. The rearrangement joins TRBV7-2 to TRBJ2-7, with D possibly TRBD2 on 6 matching bases. Per germline, CDR1 SGHTA and CDR2 FQGNSA. V gave up 1 base and J gave up 0 bases, with 10 bases separating them. CDR3 length: 15 amino acids. CDR3 nucleotide sequence: TGTGCCAGCAGCTTAGTGGAGGGTCCCTCCTACGAGCAGTACTTC. It yields the protein CASSLVEGPSYEQYF.

The chain links TRBV20-1 to TRBJ2-5; D is unclear. CDR3 size: 12 residues. The germline V and J ends were trimmed by 3 bases and 0 bases, with 5 bases remaining between them. Germline values: CDR1 DFQATT, CDR2 SNEGSKA (reference sequence). The CDR3 protein is CSASDYQETQYF. The CDR3, as DNA: TGCAGTGCTAGTGACTACCAAGAGACCCAGTACTTC.

Notes on this clonotype: The junction departs from the called germline gene at one end, perhaps through a read error. This sequence joins TRBV7-7 and TRBJ2-5, with D unclear. The CDR3 spans 17 residues. CDR1 is SSHAT and CDR2 is FNYEAQ in the germline V gene (reference sequence). The CDR3 is CASSSPPFKALGETQYF. CDR3 coding DNA: TGTGCTAGCAGCTCCCCACCGTTTAAGGCTTTAGGAGAGACCCAGTACTTC.

This clonotype was counted ten times or more. The junction differs from germline at one of its ends, possibly a read error. This chain links TRBV20-1 with TRBJ2-5; no reliable D call. The germline V gene has CDR1 DFQATT and CDR2 SNEGSKA (reference sequence). This CDR3 comprises 11 residues. The CDR3 protein is CSARDRARADF. In DNA, the CDR3 is TGCAGTGCTAGAGATCGGGCTAGGGCTGACTTC.

This clonotype was seen a few times. The chain uses TRBV20-1 and TRBJ2-2; 7 bases are a match to TRBD1. V was pared by 4 bases and J by 5 bases, with 10 bases of the junction left unmatched. The CDR3 extends over 15 amino acids. Per germline, CDR1 DFQATT and CDR2 SNEGSKA (reference sequence). CDR3 sequence reads: CSAIKGAGRTGELFF. The CDR3 DNA follows: TGCAGTGCTATAAAGGGGGCAGGAAGGACCGGGGAGCTGTTTTTT.

There are many counts of this clonotype. The V and J genes are TRBV11-2 and TRBJ1-2; D perhaps matches TRBD1 (6 bases). Germline V gene sequence: CDR1 SGHAT, CDR2 FQNNGV. The length of the CDR3 is 14 residues. The ends were cut back, 3 bases at V and 2 bases at J, with 10 bases in the middle. Here the CDR3 reads CASSLVQGNYGYTF. The CDR3 coding sequence is TGTGCCAGCAGCTTGGTTCAGGGGAACTATGGCTACACCTTC.

This clonotype was picked up many times. The chain joins TRBV28 to TRBJ1-2; D ambiguous. The CDR3 sequence is 14 residues long. V was cut by 6 bases and J by 8 bases, with 19 bases left in between. Looked up from germline, CDR1 is MDHEN and CDR2 is SYDVKM. The CDR3 bases are TGTGCCAGCAGCCCCGGAATGGGAGTGGCCGGCTACACCTTC. Residues: CASSPGMGVAGYTF.

The chain recombines TRBV9 with TRBJ2-1; 7 bases line up with TRBD2. The trim removed 5 bases at V and 7 bases at J, leaving 15 bases unmatched. The CDR3 has 16 residues. Germline CDR1 reads SGDLS; CDR2 reads YYNGEE. In DNA, the CDR3 is TGTGCCAGCAGTCAACCTTTCCTGCGGGAGAGTAATGAGCAGTTCTTC. Its translation is CASSQPFLRESNEQFF.

This clonotype was recorded a few times. The gene calls are TRBV5-1 and TRBJ1-6, with D possibly matching TRBD1 (5 bases). The germline V gene encodes CDR1 SGHRS and CDR2 YFSETQ. Between the trimmed V and J ends, which lost 1 base and 7 bases, there was a span of 9 bases. The CDR3 runs 14 residues. The CDR3 coding sequence is TGCGCCAGCAGCTTGTGGGAGGGGAATTCACCCCTCCACTTT. Its translation is CASSLWEGNSPLHF.

This clonotype has just a few counts. The V gene is TRBV27, the J gene TRBJ1-1, with D possibly matching TRBD1 (5 bases). Trimming left V 6 bases short and J 10 bases short, with 9 bases between. The CDR3 contains 10 residues. The germline CDR1 and CDR2 sequences are MNHEY and SMNVEV (reference sequence). CDR3 sequence reads: CASRGLVAFF. Written as DNA, the CDR3 is TGTGCCAGCAGGGGGCTGGTAGCTTTCTTT.

This clonotype was counted a few times. The V call is TRBV28, the J call TRBJ1-1; a weak D match, TRBD1 (5 bases). V lost 6 bases to trimming and J lost 5 bases, with 10 bases between them. Germline V gives CDR1 MDHEN, CDR2 SYDVKM. CDR3 length equals 12 residues. This chain's CDR3 is CASRKGRTEAFF. CDR3 sequence (DNA): TGTGCCAGCAGGAAGGGGAGGACTGAAGCTTTCTTT.

This clonotype was found a few times. The V call is TRBV28, the J call TRBJ2-7; no reliable D call. The germline V and J ends were trimmed by 3 bases and 5 bases, with 8 bases remaining between them. Germline CDR1 MDHEN, CDR2 SYDVKM. There are 12 residues in the CDR3. The CDR3 loop reads CASSFRGNEQYF. Here the CDR3 DNA reads TGTGCCAGCAGTTTCCGTGGGAACGAGCAGTACTTC. The whole variable domain, remainder taken from reference TRBV28 and TRBJ2-7, is DVKVTQSSRYLVKRTGEKVFLECVQDMDHENMFWYRQDPGLGLRLIYFSYDVKMKEKGDIPEGYSVSREKKERFSLILESASTNQTSMYLCASSFRGNEQYFGPGTRLTVT.

This clonotype came up a few times. The chain joins TRBV28 to TRBJ1-5, with D perhaps matching TRBD1 (5 bases). The V gene's germline CDR1 is MDHEN and CDR2 SYDVKM. Trimming shortened V by 1 base and J by 3 bases, and 13 bases separated the two germline ends. The length of the CDR3 is 16 residues. CDR3 sequence (DNA): TGTGCCAGCAGTTTATATTTGGGGCAGACCAATCAGCCCCAGCATTTT. Protein sequence: CASSLYLGQTNQPQHF.

J is TRBJ2-5 and V is TRBV7-2, with 10 bases fitting TRBD2. V was clipped by 1 base and J by 5 bases; unmatched bases: 7. This CDR3 comprises 16 residues. Looked up from germline, CDR1 is SGHTA and CDR2 is FQGNSA. The CDR3 loop reads CASSLGASGSWETQYF. CDR3 coding DNA: TGTGCCAGCAGCTTAGGGGCTAGCGGGAGTTGGGAGACCCAGTACTTC.

This clonotype has more than one count but fewer than ten. This chain connects TRBV4-1 to TRBJ2-2; D is unclear. There are 14 residues in the CDR3. With 0 bases removed from V and 3 bases from J, the gap between germline ends came to 5 bases. Germline V lookup: CDR1 MGHRA, CDR2 YSYEKL. This CDR3 reads CASSQDPDTGELFF. CDR3 sequence (DNA): TGCGCCAGCAGCCAAGATCCGGACACCGGGGAGCTGTTTTTT.

The chain carries TRBV7-8 and TRBJ2-5, with TRBD1 identical over 8 bases. The CDR3 runs 15 residues. CDR1 SGHVS and CDR2 FQNEAQ come from the germline V gene. The V and J ends lost 5 bases and 5 bases, in that order; junction bases with no gene match: 10. DNA for the CDR3: TGTGCCAGCAGCGCTACGACAGGGGTGGTCGAGACCCAGTACTTC. Protein product: CASSATTGVVETQYF. The entire variable domain, with the rest obtained from reference TRBV7-8 and TRBJ2-5, is as follows: GAGVSQSPRYKVAKRGQDVALRCDPISGHVSLFWYQQALGQGPEFLTYFQNEAQLDKSGLPSDRFFAERPEGSVSTLKIQRTQQEDSAVYLCASSATTGVVETQYFGPGTRLLVL.

The sample holds many counts of this clonotype. This rearrangement joins TRBV12-3 or TRBV12-4 to TRBJ1-5, with D perhaps TRBD1 (5 bases). This CDR3 is 15 amino acids long. The germline V and J ends were trimmed by 6 bases and 2 bases, with 14 bases remaining between them. CDR3 in amino acids: CASSLTAGGNQPQHF. CDR3 nucleotides: TGTGCCAGCAGCCTGACAGCCGGGGGCAATCAGCCCCAGCATTTT.

This clonotype was found many times. The chain is built from TRBV2 and TRBJ2-4, with 13 bases that match TRBD2. V lost 6 bases to trimming and J lost 0 bases; unmatched junction nucleotides: 5. CDR1 SNHLY and CDR2 FYNNEI come from the germline V gene. The CDR3 is made up of 17 amino acids. The CDR3 here is CASRGTSGTRAKNIQYF. CDR3 nucleotide sequence: TGTGCCAGCAGGGGGACTAGCGGGACGCGAGCCAAAAACATTCAGTACTTC.

The chain couples TRBV7-9 to TRBJ1-2; a possible D gene is TRBD1 (5 bases). The CDR3 runs to 15 residues. V gave up 4 bases and J gave up 2 bases, with 14 bases separating them. CDR1 and CDR2 from the germline V gene are SEHNR and FQNEAQ (reference sequence). Here the CDR3 reads CASSWVGQKNYGYTF. The CDR3 bases are TGTGCCAGCAGCTGGGTCGGACAAAAAAACTATGGCTACACCTTC.

This clonotype was counted ten times or more. This chain uses TRBV28 with TRBJ2-5; no definite D call. This CDR3 spans 14 amino acids. V was shortened by 4 bases and J by 2 bases, with 11 bases between the two germline ends. Per germline, CDR1 MDHEN and CDR2 SYDVKM. The CDR3 loop is CASSSTDVQETQYF. The CDR3 nucleotides read TGTGCCAGCAGTTCCACGGACGTACAAGAGACCCAGTACTTC.

This clonotype was picked up a small number of times. The J gene is TRBJ1-5, the V gene TRBV14; tentatively, D is TRBD1 (5 bases). V shed 4 bases and J shed 3 bases, with 10 bases lying between them. The CDR3 covers 14 residues. CDR1 is SGHDN and CDR2 is FVKESK in the germline V gene. As DNA, the CDR3 is TGTGCCAGCAGCCCAACAGGCCTCAATCAGCCCCAGCATTTT. This codes for CASSPTGLNQPQHF.

V gene TRBV4-3 combines with J gene TRBJ2-2; D remains unclear. CDR1 and CDR2 (germline): LGHNA, YSLEER. V gave up 3 bases and J gave up 4 bases, with 21 bases separating them. The CDR3 runs 18 residues. CDR3: CASSHLKASGLGTGELFF. CDR3 in DNA: TGCGCCAGCAGCCACCTCAAAGCGAGTGGGTTGGGCACCGGGGAGCTGTTTTTT.

The gene calls are TRBV6-1 and TRBJ1-5; 8 bases fit TRBD1. Germline values: CDR1 MNHNS, CDR2 SASEGT. The V segment lost 8 bases and the J segment 5 bases; nucleotides outside the gene matches: 8. The CDR3 has 14 amino acids. The CDR3 here is CASVQGAIDQPQHF. CDR3 nucleotides: TGTGCCAGCGTGCAGGGGGCGATCGATCAGCCCCAGCATTTT.

This clonotype was seen many times. The V call is TRBV20-1, the J call TRBJ2-5; 10 bases are a match to TRBD1. Germline CDR1 DFQATT, CDR2 SNEGSKA (reference sequence). The CDR3 is 14 residues long. Losses at the gene ends were 5 bases for V and 2 bases for J; bases not matched to a gene: 5. The CDR3 DNA follows: TGCAGTGCTTGCCGGGACAGGGGACAAGAGACCCAGTACTTC. It specifies CSACRDRGQETQYF.

The sample holds a few counts of this clonotype. This chain uses TRBV3-1 with TRBJ2-7, with D unresolved. This CDR3 spans 15 amino acids. CDR1 and CDR2 (germline): LGHDT, YNNKEL (reference sequence). V shed 0 bases and J shed 5 bases, with 14 bases lying between them. DNA of the CDR3: TGTGCCAGCAGCCAAGATCAAATAGATTATGACGAGCAGTACTTC. Its protein is CASSQDQIDYDEQYF.

This clonotype was observed a few times. The J gene is TRBJ2-6, the V gene TRBV5-1; 7 bases are shared with TRBD2. Germline lookup yields CDR1 SGHRS and CDR2 YFSETQ. CDR3 length equals 16 residues. Trimming removed 1 base from V and 2 bases from J; junction bases left unmatched: 3. The CDR3 DNA is TGCGCCAGCAGCTTGTTACGGGGGGCTGGGGCCAACGTCCTGACTTTC. Translating it yields CASSLLRGAGANVLTF.